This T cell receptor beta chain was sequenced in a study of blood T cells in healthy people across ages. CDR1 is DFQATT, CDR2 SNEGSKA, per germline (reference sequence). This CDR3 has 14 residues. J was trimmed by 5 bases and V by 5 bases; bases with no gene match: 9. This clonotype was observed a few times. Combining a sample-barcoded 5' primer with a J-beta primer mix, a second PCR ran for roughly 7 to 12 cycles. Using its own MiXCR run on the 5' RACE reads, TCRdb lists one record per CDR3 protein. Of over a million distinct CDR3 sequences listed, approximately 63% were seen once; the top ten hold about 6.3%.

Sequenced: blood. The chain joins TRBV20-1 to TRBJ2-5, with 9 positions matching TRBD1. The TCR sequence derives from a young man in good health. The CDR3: CSALKTGGSETQYF. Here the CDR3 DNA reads TGCAGTGCTCTTAAGACAGGGGGAAGTGAGACCCAGTACTTC.